This T cell receptor (beta chain) was retrieved from a study of vaccination and CD4 T cells after COVID-19. Study background: Convalescent patients gave post-COVID blood a median around 91 days post-diagnosis, range 35 to 161.

This CDR3 is 13 amino acids long. V gave up 10 bases and J gave up 1 base, with 13 bases separating them. The germline CDR1 and CDR2 sequences are ENHRY and SYGVKD. This clonotype was seen once. What it binds is unknown. Specified treatment: approximately nine-day PBMC culture with coronavirus spike peptide pools or control peptides (ViraFEST assay). Alongside approximately 11 IU/ml IL-2 and roughly 10 ug/ml peptide pools, PBMCs were cultured at two million per well. At the Johns Hopkins FTIC core, DNA taken from cultured CD4+ T cells was sequenced by way of the Oncomine TCR Beta short-read assay. Genomic DNA was extracted from cultured CD4+ T cells. Each CDR3 protein gets one entry after TCRdb re-called the PCR reads with MiXCR. The table lists approximately 12,000 distinct CDR3 sequences, roughly two thirds of them singletons.

The clonotype comes from a human donor who had recovered from COVID-19. The chain carries TRBV10-3 and TRBJ2-5; D is unresolved. Sequencing used CD4+ T cells from blood, cultured in vitro, obtained before SARS-CoV-2 vaccination. CDR3 loop: CATVGATQETQYF. CDR3 sequence (DNA): TGTGCCACCGTGGGCGCTACCCAAGAGACCCAGTACTTC.